The text below deals with one T cell receptor beta chain. The antigen remains unidentified. V lost 7 bases to trimming and J lost 0 bases, with 13 bases between them. Germline V gene lookup returns CDR1 KGHDR and CDR2 SFDVKD. The CDR3 has 15 residues. The record originates from a study of T-cell memory formation after mild COVID-19. Overall study: The study found TCR clusters largely donor specific.

Study-wide results and caveats: A subset of responding clones appeared in pre-infection memory, suggesting cross-reactive memory joined. Clones that shrank (day 15 to 85) were balanced CD4/CD8, whereas later expanders leaned CD4+. Contracting CD4+ clones lay largely in CM and EM, with CD8+ ones residing in EMRA.

Using its own MiXCR run on the 5' RACE reads, TCRdb lists one record per CDR3 protein. Of about 90,000 distinct CDR3 sequences detected, about 13% appear once; the ten largest clones hold around 27%. This receptor was taken from an adult woman who had mild COVID-19 (a few samples of this study predate the infection). Cell type and time point are not known. Sequencing was done on a sample of PBMCs or a T cell subset sorted from them (not recorded which). The chain couples TRBV24-1 to TRBJ2-3; maybe TRBD1 (6 bases). The CDR3 DNA reads as TGTGCCACCAGCCGGGACATTTCTAGCACAGATACGCAGTATTTT. This encodes CATSRDISSTDTQYF.